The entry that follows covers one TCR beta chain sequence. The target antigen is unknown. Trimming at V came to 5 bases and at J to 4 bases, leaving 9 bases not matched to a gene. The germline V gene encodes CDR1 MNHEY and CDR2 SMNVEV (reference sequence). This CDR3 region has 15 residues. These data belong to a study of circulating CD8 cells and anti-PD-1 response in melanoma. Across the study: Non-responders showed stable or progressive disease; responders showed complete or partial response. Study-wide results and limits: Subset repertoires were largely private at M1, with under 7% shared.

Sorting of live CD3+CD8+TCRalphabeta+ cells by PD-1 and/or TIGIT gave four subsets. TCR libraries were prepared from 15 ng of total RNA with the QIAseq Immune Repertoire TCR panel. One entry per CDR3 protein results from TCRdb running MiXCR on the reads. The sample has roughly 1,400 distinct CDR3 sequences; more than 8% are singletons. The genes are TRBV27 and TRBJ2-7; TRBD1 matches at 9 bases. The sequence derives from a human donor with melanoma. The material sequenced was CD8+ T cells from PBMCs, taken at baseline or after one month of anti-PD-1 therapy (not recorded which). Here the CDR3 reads CASSPSGTGIYEQYF. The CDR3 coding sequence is TGTGCCAGCAGTCCATCCGGGACAGGGATATACGAGCAGTACTTC.